One and the same sample provided the 20 T cell receptor beta chains below, sequenced in a study of cytomegalovirus exposure and HLA in healthy donors. The primer mix had 60 Vbeta and 13 Jbeta primers. TCRdb's table, derived via immunoSEQ multiplex PCR, lists solely in-frame clones and lacks some. Of 140,000 to 150,000 clones in the sample, approximately 65% were seen once. Source material: PBMCs. The source is a woman in her fifties or sixties in good health and CMV-seronegative.

The chain is built from TRBV19 and TRBJ2-3, with 7 nucleotides matching TRBD1. Germline loops: CDR1 LNHDA, CDR2 SQIVND (reference sequence). CDR3 length: 17 amino acids. V lost 0 bases to trimming and J lost 1 base; unmatched junction nucleotides: 7. CDR3 nucleotide sequence: TGTGCCAGTAGTATAGATGTCCTTGGGACAGGCACAGATACGCAGTATTTT. Its protein product is CASSIDVLGTGTDTQYF.

The CDR3, as DNA: TGTGCCAGCAGCTCCCGACTAGCGGCCGGCTCCTACGAGCAGTACTTC. Residues: CASSSRLAAGSYEQYF. The V and J genes are TRBV7-2 and TRBJ2-7, with TRBD2 matching 9 bases. Unmatched junction bases numbered 7, after V lost 4 bases and J lost 0 bases. This CDR3 has 16 residues. Germline CDR1 SGHTA, CDR2 FQGNSA. The entire variable domain, with the rest obtained from reference TRBV7-2 and TRBJ2-7, is as follows: GAGVSQSPSNKVTEKGKDVELRCDPISGHTALYWYRQSLGQGLEFLIYFQGNSAPDKSGLPSDRFSAERTGGSVSTLTIQRTQQEDSAVYLCASSSRLAAGSYEQYFGPGTRLTVT.

The gene calls are TRBV7-2 and TRBJ2-1; 7 nucleotides match TRBD2. The CDR3 totals 16 residues. Trimming removed 2 bases from V and 3 bases from J; junction bases left unmatched: 7. Germline V gene sequence: CDR1 SGHTA, CDR2 FQGNSA. The chain's CDR3 is CASSLTAAGIYNEQFF. CDR3 sequence (DNA): TGTGCCAGCAGCTTAACCGCAGCGGGGATCTACAATGAGCAGTTCTTC.

The CDR3 is CASSPPPGQLYNEQFF. CDR3 coding DNA: TGTGCCAGCAGCCCCCCCCCGGGACAGTTATACAATGAGCAGTTCTTC. The chain employs TRBV5-4 and TRBJ2-1, with 7 bases lining up with TRBD1. This CDR3 is built from 16 residues. Germline V lookup: CDR1 SGHNT, CDR2 YYREEE (reference sequence). V gave up 4 bases and J gave up 4 bases; unmatched junction bases: 11.

The V and J genes are TRBV5-4 and TRBJ1-1; perhaps TRBD1 as D (6 bases). CDR3 length: 13 amino acids. The germline V and J ends were trimmed by 4 bases and 10 bases, with 17 bases remaining between them. Germline CDR1 SGHNT, CDR2 YYREEE (reference sequence). DNA for the CDR3: TGTGCCAGCAGCCCGGGTCAGGGGAGGGTAGCTTTCTTT. Translation: CASSPGQGRVAFF.

J is TRBJ2-7 and V is TRBV5-4; TRBD1 is a possible D gene (5 bases). The CDR3 totals 13 residues. The V and J ends lost 0 bases and 3 bases respectively, with 7 bases between them. In germline, CDR1 is SGHNT, CDR2 YYREEE (reference sequence). The CDR3 region has the DNA TGTGCCAGCAGCTTGGTAGACAGCTACGAGCAGTACTTC. It codes for CASSLVDSYEQYF.

This rearrangement joins TRBV28 to TRBJ2-7, with 7 nucleotides matching TRBD2. CDR3 length: 16 amino acids. The ends lost 3 bases at V and 0 bases at J; junction bases unmatched: 8. The germline V gene encodes CDR1 MDHEN and CDR2 SYDVKM. The CDR3 loop is CASSFSLGGGSYEQYF. The CDR3 nucleotides are TGTGCCAGCAGTTTCTCGCTGGGCGGGGGCTCCTACGAGCAGTACTTC.

The chain couples TRBV6-5 to TRBJ2-7; 7 bases are a match to TRBD1. Trimming removed 7 bases from V and 3 bases from J; junction bases left unmatched: 6. The length of the CDR3 is 13 residues. From germline, CDR1 is MNHEY and CDR2 SVGAGI. The CDR3 DNA reads as TGTGCCAGCAATTCCAGACAGGGCTACGAGCAGTACTTC. This encodes CASNSRQGYEQYF.

As DNA, the CDR3 is TGTGCCAGCAGCTTATCGGGGTCCTCCTACAATGAGCAGTTCTTC. Translating it yields CASSLSGSSYNEQFF. The gene calls are TRBV7-3 and TRBJ2-1; the D gene is possibly TRBD2 (5 bases). Germline V lookup: CDR1 SGHTA, CDR2 FQGTGA. The ends were cut back, 2 bases at V and 0 bases at J, with 8 bases in the middle. The CDR3 is 15 amino acids.

The rearrangement uses TRBV7-7 and TRBJ2-2; no definite D call. Germline lookup yields CDR1 SSHAT and CDR2 FNYEAQ (reference sequence). This CDR3 contains 13 residues. V was shortened by 5 bases and J by 3 bases, with 7 bases between the two germline ends. The CDR3 sequence: CASSPDYTGELFF. CDR3 DNA: TGTGCCAGCAGCCCCGACTACACCGGGGAGCTGTTTTTT.

This clone was counted a few times. The gene calls are TRBV10-3 and TRBJ2-3, with TRBD2 identical over 8 bases. CDR1 and CDR2 from the germline V gene are ENHRY and SYGVKD. The trim removed 3 bases at V and 5 bases at J, leaving 7 bases unmatched. CDR3 size: 15 residues. The CDR3 is CAISDPGGAGDTQYF. CDR3 nucleotide sequence: TGTGCCATCAGTGATCCCGGGGGGGCTGGAGATACGCAGTATTTT.

As regards this clone: Other DNA sequences in the sample encode the same CDR3. The genes are TRBV5-1 and TRBJ2-1; the match to TRBD1 covers 8 bases. The CDR3 covers 16 residues. Looked up from germline, CDR1 is SGHRS and CDR2 is YFSETQ. The J segment lost 7 bases and the V segment lost 4 bases, leaving 13 bases of the junction unmatched. Here the CDR3 DNA reads TGCGCCAGCAGCGCTTTGCAGGGGGCGGGGAGGAATGAGCAGTTCTTC. The encoded protein is CASSALQGAGRNEQFF.

The CDR3 region is CASSQDQGNYEQYF. CDR3 nucleotides: TGCGCCAGCAGCCAAGATCAGGGTAACTACGAGCAGTACTTC. V and J are TRBV4-3 and TRBJ2-7, with D possibly being TRBD1 (5 bases). The germline V and J ends were trimmed by 0 bases and 3 bases, with 9 bases remaining between them. CDR1 is LGHNA and CDR2 is YSLEER in the germline V gene. The CDR3 length is 14 residues.

The rearrangement links TRBV7-4 to TRBJ2-7, with D possibly TRBD1 on 6 matching bases. Germline values: CDR1 SGHVT, CDR2 SQSDAQ. V lost 3 bases, J lost 3 bases, and 12 bases lay in between. This CDR3 contains 14 residues. The CDR3 is CASSFRGHFYEQYF. CDR3 nucleotide sequence: TGTGCCAGCAGCTTTAGGGGACACTTCTACGAGCAGTACTTC.

The chain employs TRBV9 and TRBJ2-1, with a weak D call TRBD2 (5 bases). Trimming cost V 2 bases and J 9 bases, with 15 bases left between them. Germline lookup yields CDR1 SGDLS and CDR2 YYNGEE. The CDR3 is 14 amino acids. The CDR3 sequence is CASSVRAQGSEQFF. The CDR3 DNA reads TGTGCCAGCAGCGTTAGAGCACAAGGGAGTGAGCAGTTCTTC.

The V call is TRBV5-4, the J call TRBJ1-2; 9 bases are a match to TRBD1. The V segment lost 5 bases and the J segment 7 bases; nucleotides outside the gene matches: 9. Germline CDR1 and CDR2: SGHNT and YYREEE (reference sequence). The CDR3 runs 14 residues. The CDR3 nucleotides are TGTGCCAGCAGGACCGGGACAGGGTTCGGTGGCTACACCTTC. Its translation is CASRTGTGFGGYTF. Complete variable domain (other parts from reference TRBV5-4 and TRBJ1-2): ETGVTQSPTHLIKTRGQQVTLRCSSQSGHNTVSWYQQALGQGPQFIFQYYREEENGRGNFPPRFSGLQFPNYSSELNVNALELDDSALYLCASRTGTGFGGYTFGSGTRLTVV.

The chain's CDR3 is CATSRDRGTANEKLFF. The CDR3 DNA reads as TGTGCCACCAGCAGAGATCGTGGGACAGCTAATGAAAAACTGTTTTTT. The chain recombines TRBV15 with TRBJ1-4; TRBD1 matches 7 bases. The V gene's germline CDR1 is LNHNV and CDR2 YYDKDF (reference sequence). Germline trimming cut 0 bases from V and 3 bases from J; bases unmatched to any gene: 4. The CDR3 is 16 amino acids.

This clone was counted once. V is TRBV6-4 and J is TRBJ2-3, with TRBD2 as a possible D gene (5 bases). The CDR3 is 15 amino acids. Germline V gives CDR1 MRHNA, CDR2 SNTAGT. V gave up 5 bases and J gave up 1 base, with 13 bases separating them. CDR3 DNA: TGTGCCAGCAGTCCCGACGTGAGGGGCACAGATACGCAGTATTTT. Translating gives CASSPDVRGTDTQYF.

V usage is TRBV6-1 and J usage is TRBJ2-7, with D hard to call. This CDR3 is built from 14 residues. CDR1 is MNHNS and CDR2 is SASEGT in the germline V gene. The V and J ends lost 2 bases and 0 bases respectively, with 8 bases between them. CDR3 region: CASSESYSSYEQYF. CDR3 coding DNA: TGTGCCAGCAGTGAATCCTACAGCTCCTACGAGCAGTACTTC.

This clone has at least ten counts. The chain has TRBV6-1 and TRBJ2-7; possibly TRBD2 for D (7 bases). Germline V gene sequence: CDR1 MNHNS, CDR2 SASEGT. The V and J ends lost 7 bases and 4 bases respectively, with 17 bases between them. The CDR3 totals 14 residues. CDR3 sequence reads: CASIRGGSSYEQYF. CDR3 coding DNA: TGTGCCAGCATCAGGGGCGGGAGCAGTTACGAGCAGTACTTC.